This is a list of T cell receptor beta chains from one sample in a study of blood T cell repertoires in COVID-19. Using immunoSEQ multiplex PCR, the repertoire was profiled, and TCRdb retains in-frame clones only, with some absent. The table shows about 69,000 clones, with approximately 84% occurring only once. The material sequenced was peripheral blood. All receptors derive from a man aged 45-65 years with COVID-19, enrolled during active disease. Each CDR3 is given with its conserved first and last residue. D genes are given only for firm matches. Only some rows state a clone size, as once, few, many or a class for expanded clones.

clone size	J gene	V gene	D gene	CDR3 DNA	CDR3 protein
.	TRBJ2-2	TRBV6-5	TRBD2	TGTGCCAGCAGTACCGGGACTACAATGACCGGGGAGCTGTTTTTT	CASSTGTTMTGELFF
once	TRBJ2-3	TRBV7-2	TRBD2	TGTGCCAGCAGCTTAGGTGCTAGCGGGAGCACAGATACGCAGTATTTT	CASSLGASGSTDTQYF
.	TRBJ2-2	TRBV5-1	.	TGCGCCAGCAGCCTGGCAGGCGCGGGGGCTTCGGGAACCGGGGAGCTGTTTTTT	CASSLAGAGASGTGELFF
.	TRBJ1-1	TRBV7-2	.	TGTGCCAGCAGCTTAGGCAGCCCCAGGGCTTTCTTT	CASSLGSPRAFF
.	TRBJ2-7	TRBV7-9	TRBD1	TGTGCCAGCAGCCCGGGACAGGGGGAAGCCGAAAGACTCGAGCAGTACTTC	CASSPGQGEAERLEQYF
.	TRBJ2-3	TRBV4-2	.	TGTGCCAGCAGCCCTGGGGGGTTTGCGAGCACAGATACGCAGTATTTT	CASSPGGFASTDTQYF
.	TRBJ1-4	TRBV7-9	TRBD1	TGTGCCAGCAGCTTCGGACAGGGGATTAATGAAAAACTGTTTTTT	CASSFGQGINEKLFF
.	TRBJ2-2	TRBV11-3	TRBD1	TGTGCCAGCAGCCCGGGACAGGGGGCGAACACCGGGGAGCTGTTTTTT	CASSPGQGANTGELFF
once	TRBJ1-1	TRBV10-3	.	TGTGCCATCAGTGTTGACAACTTGAACACTGAAGCTTTCTTT	CAISVDNLNTEAFF
.	TRBJ2-2	TRBV10-3	.	TGTGCCATCCGGTACGGGGACACCGGGGAGCTGTTTTTT	CAIRYGDTGELFF
.	TRBJ1-6	TRBV18	.	TGTGCCAGCTCTGTTTTGGACATGAGCTCCTATAATTCACCCCTCCACTTT	CASSVLDMSSYNSPLHF
.	TRBJ2-3	TRBV5-4	.	TGTGCCAGCAGCCCCGGAGGTGGAATCCTCACAGATACGCAGTATTTT	CASSPGGGILTDTQYF
.	TRBJ1-1	TRBV5-1	.	TGCGCCAGCAGCTTCGGAATGGGACAGAACACTGAAGCTTTCTTT	CASSFGMGQNTEAFF
.	TRBJ2-2	TRBV7-9	TRBD1	TGTGCCAGCAGCTGGGACAGTTCGAACACCGGGGAGCTGTTTTTT	CASSWDSSNTGELFF
.	TRBJ2-7	TRBV7-3	TRBD2	TGTGCCGGGTCCCAGTCTCGGCTAGCGGGGTTTTTCTCCTACGAGCAGTACTTC	CAGSQSRLAGFFSYEQYF
.	TRBJ2-5	TRBV2	.	TGTGCCAGCAGTCCCAGGGACTTTCAAGAGACCCAGTACTTC	CASSPRDFQETQYF
once	TRBJ1-4	TRBV18	TRBD1	TGTGCCAGCTCACCACCTTCCGCAGGGGGTGAAAAACTGTTTTTT	CASSPPSAGGEKLFF
few	TRBJ2-2	TRBV7-2	.	TGTGCCAGCAGCTTAGCGGTTTTCGGGTTCGCCGGGGAGCTGTTTTTT	CASSLAVFGFAGELFF
few	TRBJ1-5	TRBV7-2	.	TGTGCCAGCAGCGCGCAGGGGATGGGCAATCAGCCCCAGCATTTT	CASSAQGMGNQPQHF
.	TRBJ2-7	TRBV15	TRBD1	TGTGCCACCAGCAGAGGACGGACAGGCTCCTACGAGCAGTACTTC	CATSRGRTGSYEQYF
.	TRBJ2-7	TRBV5-5	.	TGTGCCAGCAGCTTGCCTCCTAATGAGCAGTACTTC	CASSLPPNEQYF
once	TRBJ1-2	TRBV5-1	.	TGCGCCAGCAGCCTAGGACAGAGGCATGGCTACACCTTC	CASSLGQRHGYTF
.	TRBJ1-2	TRBV10-3	.	TGTGCCATCACTTTCGGCAGGGGTGACTATGGCTACACCTTC	CAITFGRGDYGYTF
once	TRBJ1-6	TRBV18	.	TGTGCCAGCTCACAGGGCCTCGGGGGGGCGAATTCACCCCTCCACTTT	CASSQGLGGANSPLHF
few	TRBJ2-5	TRBV19	.	TGTGCCAGTAGTCCCCAGGGGACGGTTTTGGAGACCCAGTACTTC	CASSPQGTVLETQYF
.	TRBJ2-2	TRBV5-1	TRBD2	TGCGCCAGCAGCTTCTCAGCGGGGGGCTCGAACACCGGGGAGCTGTTTTTT	CASSFSAGGSNTGELFF
.	TRBJ1-1	TRBV7-5	.	TGTGTCAGAAGCCCGAGCAACGACACGAACACTGAAGCTTTCTTT	CVRSPSNDTNTEAFF
.	TRBJ1-2	TRBV11-2	.	TGTGCCAGCAGCTTGGCGGTCGTAGGGGGTGGCTACACCTTC	CASSLAVVGGGYTF
.	TRBJ2-7	TRBV18	.	TGTGCCAGCTCACCACTCGCAACTAAAGAGCAGTACTTC	CASSPLATKEQYF
.	TRBJ1-5	TRBV6-5	TRBD1	TGTGCCAGCAGTCCAAGGGACAGCGCCTGGCAGCCCCAGCATTTT	CASSPRDSAWQPQHF
.	TRBJ2-3	TRBV10-1	TRBD2	TGCGCCAGCAGTATGGGACTAGCGGACACAGATACGCAGTATTTT	CASSMGLADTDTQYF
.	TRBJ1-2	TRBV7-3	.	TGTGCCAGCAGCTTAACGTCCGAATCCAGTGGCTACACCTTC	CASSLTSESSGYTF
.	TRBJ1-5	TRBV19	TRBD1	TGTGCCAGTAGTGAACAGGGGGCAGGACAGCCCCAGCATTTT	CASSEQGAGQPQHF
.	TRBJ2-7	TRBV29-1	TRBD1	TGCAGCGTCGCTACCGGGACAGGGGGGCACGAGCAGTACTTC	CSVATGTGGHEQYF
.	TRBJ1-3	TRBV9	TRBD1	TGTGCCAGCAGCGAAACCGGGACAGGTCCTTCTGGAAACACCATATATTTT	CASSETGTGPSGNTIYF
.	TRBJ2-1	TRBV19	TRBD2	TGTGCCAGTAGTCCGGGACTAGCGGGGGGGGACTCCTACAATGAGCAGTTCTTC	CASSPGLAGGDSYNEQFF
.	TRBJ2-1	TRBV18	.	TGTGCCAGCTCACCTATACTGGACACCTACAATGAGCAGTTCTTC	CASSPILDTYNEQFF
.	TRBJ1-2	TRBV9	TRBD1	TGTGCCAGCACCTTGACAGGGGACAACTATGGCTACACCTTC	CASTLTGDNYGYTF
.	TRBJ2-1	TRBV9	TRBD2	TGTGCCAGCAGCGTGGGGACTAGCGGGGGGGTTTACAATGAGCAGTTCTTC	CASSVGTSGGVYNEQFF
once	TRBJ1-1	TRBV5-1	TRBD1	TGCGCCAGCAGCTCCTTGACAGGGGTGAACACTGAAGCTTTCTTT	CASSSLTGVNTEAFF
few	TRBJ2-3	TRBV3-1/TRBV3-2	TRBD2	TGTGCCAGCAGCCAAGAGGGAGGGTTTGGAACGCAGTATTTT	CASSQEGGFGTQYF
.	TRBJ2-7	TRBV7-6	.	TGTGCCAGCAGCTTAGATCGGACATATTACGAGCAGTACTTC	CASSLDRTYYEQYF
.	TRBJ2-3	TRBV12-5	TRBD2	TGTGCTAGTGCCCTACACCTACCTCCGGGACTAGCGGGGGGGGCCACAGATACGCAGTATTTT	CASALHLPPGLAGGATDTQYF
once	TRBJ1-1	TRBV5-1	.	TGCGCCAGCAGCTTGGTCGCAGGGGACACTGAAGCTTTCTTT	CASSLVAGDTEAFF
few	TRBJ1-6	TRBV27	.	TGTGCCAGCAGTTCCCCAGCGTATAATTCACCCCTCCACTTT	CASSSPAYNSPLHF
.	TRBJ2-3	TRBV7-2	TRBD2	TGTGCCAGCAGCTCAGGACTAGCGGGGGGGCCGGGCACAGATACGCAGTATTTT	CASSSGLAGGPGTDTQYF
few	TRBJ1-1	TRBV6-5	TRBD1	TGTGCCAGCAAGAGGACAGGGACCCACACTGAAGCTTTCTTT	CASKRTGTHTEAFF
.	TRBJ1-1	TRBV13	.	TGTGCCAGCAGCGACCGGGCCAGGGCGTGGGACACTGAAGCTTTCTTT	CASSDRARAWDTEAFF
.	TRBJ2-2	TRBV7-9	.	TGTGCCAGCAGCTTTCTCGGCAGACTTAACACCGGGGAGCTGTTTTTT	CASSFLGRLNTGELFF
.	TRBJ2-3	TRBV19	.	TGTGCCAGTAGTACCCCGGGACAAATCACAGATACGCAGTATTTT	CASSTPGQITDTQYF
.	TRBJ2-1	TRBV7-9	.	TGTGCCAGCAGCCAGCAGGGCAATGAGCAGTTCTTC	CASSQQGNEQFF
few	TRBJ2-7	TRBV14	TRBD1	TGTGCCAGCAGTCCAGGACAGGGGACGCGAGAGCAGTACTTC	CASSPGQGTREQYF
.	TRBJ2-5	TRBV7-3	.	TGTGCCAGCAGCGATGGACAGATCCAAGAGACCCAGTACTTC	CASSDGQIQETQYF